Below, 25 T cell receptor beta chains from the same sample are listed, as sequenced in a study of regulatory T cells in long-lasting Graves disease. Libraries of TCR beta came from iRepertoire HTBI primers plus Arm-PCR of CDR3 regions. TCRdb ran MiXCR on the multiplex PCR reads and lists one entry per CDR3 protein. The sample lists a few hundred thousand distinct CDR3 sequences; about 11% were seen once. The time point denotes: newly diagnosed GD, antithyroid drugs for less than 3 months. Preparation of the TCR library used RNA extracted from PBMCs. The sample was also reused in another study, on T cells in Graves' hyperthyroidism and ophthalmopathy.

This material consisted of peripheral blood mononuclear cells (PBMCs), taken at new diagnosis, from a patient treated with antithyroid drugs. The origin of the receptors is a woman between 18 and 30 years old with Graves disease.

This rearrangement joins TRBV2 to TRBJ1-6; 7 positions agree with TRBD1. This CDR3 has 14 residues. The V segment lost 6 bases and the J segment 9 bases; nucleotides outside the gene matches: 8. In germline, CDR1 is SNHLY, CDR2 FYNNEI. CDR3: CASRETGLGSPLHF. The DNA for the CDR3 is TGTGCCAGCAGGGAGACAGGGCTCGGTTCACCCCTCCACTTT.

This clonotype was observed at least ten times. At one boundary the junction diverges from the germline segment, which might be a read error. V gene TRBV7-9 combines with J gene TRBJ2-7, with D hard to call. Germline CDR1 is SEHNR and CDR2 is FQNEAQ (reference sequence). This CDR3 is built from 16 residues. The CDR3 bases are TGCGCCAGCAGCTTGGCCGTGACAACGTTATCCGACGAGCAGTACTTC. It is translated as CASSLAVTTLSDEQYF.

This clonotype has more than one count but fewer than ten. V usage is TRBV7-2 and J usage is TRBJ1-5; D is undetermined. Germline CDR1 reads SGHTA; CDR2 reads FQGNSA. Trimming stripped 1 base from V and 7 bases from J, with 11 bases between. The CDR3 has 14 residues. CDR3 sequence: CASSLEAGGQPQHF. CDR3 DNA sequence: TGTGCCAGCAGCTTAGAAGCGGGTGGGCAGCCCCAGCATTTT.

This clonotype was picked up one time. This chain joins TRBV12-5 and TRBJ1-6, with 10 bases fitting TRBD1. CDR1 is LGHNT and CDR2 is FRNRAP in the germline V gene. The CDR3 spans 16 residues. The trim removed 5 bases at V and 11 bases at J, leaving 12 bases unmatched. CDR3 sequence: CASGPPRTGGVPPLHF. CDR3 DNA: TGTGCTAGTGGTCCACCGCGGACAGGGGGGGTTCCACCCCTCCACTTT. Full variable domain (remainder filled in from reference TRBV12-5 and TRBJ1-6): DARVTQTPRHKVTEMGQEVTMRCQPILGHNTVFWYRQTMMQGLELLAYFRNRAPLDDSGMPKDRFSAEMPDATLATLKIQPSEPRDSAVYFCASGPPRTGGVPPLHFGNGTRLTVT.

This clonotype was counted ten times or more. This chain connects TRBV28 to TRBJ2-3, with D uncertain. The germline V and J ends were trimmed by 6 bases and 4 bases, with 11 bases remaining between them. The CDR3 is 13 amino acids. CDR1 is MDHEN, CDR2 SYDVKM, per germline. CDR3 DNA: TGTGCCAGCAGCTTAATGCGGCCAGATACGCAGTATTTT. This sequence encodes CASSLMRPDTQYF.

This clonotype occurred many times. The rearrangement joins TRBV29-1 to TRBJ2-7; the D gene could be TRBD1 or TRBD2 (6 bases each). The CDR3 has 15 amino acids. V was pared by 6 bases and J by 7 bases, with 25 bases between. Germline V gene lookup returns CDR1 SQVTM and CDR2 ANQGSEA. DNA of the CDR3: TGCAGCGTGGGTCTTCGATTGGGGGGCCGGAGGGAGCAGTACTTC. Translation: CSVGLRLGGRREQYF.

The chain is built from TRBV3-1 and TRBJ1-1, with D possibly TRBD1 on 5 matching bases. V lost 1 base to trimming and J lost 4 bases, with 19 bases between them. The CDR3 sequence is 17 residues long. The germline V gene encodes CDR1 LGHDT and CDR2 YNNKEL (reference sequence). The CDR3 is CASSQAVSGRAGTEAFF. CDR3 DNA sequence: TGTGCCAGCAGCCAAGCTGTGTCGGGCAGGGCTGGCACTGAAGCTTTCTTT.

To note about this clonotype: Given a far larger clone just one base away, this is likely a sequencing read error. The chain uses TRBV2 and TRBJ2-3, with 9 bases identical to TRBD1. The end of the DNA aligns better with TRBJ2-1, so the J call may be wrong. The CDR3 consists of 15 residues. The germline gives CDR1 SNHLY, CDR2 FYNNEI. The CDR3 loop reads CASIPPGQGRYEQFF. CDR3 DNA: TGTGCCAGCATTCCACCGGGACAGGGTCGATACGAGCAGTTCTTC.

The V gene is TRBV20-1, the J gene TRBJ2-7; 9 bases are shared with TRBD2. This CDR3 is built from 17 residues. The J segment lost 0 bases and the V segment lost 1 base, leaving 10 bases of the junction unmatched. Germline V gene lookup returns CDR1 DFQATT and CDR2 SNEGSKA (reference sequence). The CDR3 reads CSARGFGLAHSSYEQYF. In DNA, the CDR3 is TGCAGTGCTAGAGGGTTCGGACTAGCGCATAGCTCCTACGAGCAGTACTTC.

This clonotype was found a few times. The chain is built from TRBV7-8 and TRBJ2-7; no reliable D call. Germline loops: CDR1 SGHVS, CDR2 FQNEAQ. V was shortened by 1 base and J by 5 bases, with 9 bases between the two germline ends. The CDR3 extends over 13 amino acids. CDR3 in amino acids: CASSLGSANEQYV. The CDR3 DNA reads TGTGCCAGCAGCTTAGGAAGTGCAAACGAGCAGTACGTC.

The table lists this clonotype with a few counts. The chain is built from TRBV3-1 and TRBJ2-2; D might be TRBD2 (6 bases). The CDR3 is 15 amino acids. Per germline, CDR1 LGHDT and CDR2 YNNKEL (reference sequence). Trimming left V 3 bases short and J 3 bases short, with 11 bases between. CDR3 coding DNA: TGTGCCAGCAGCCAGCTTGGGAGGTACACCGGGGAGCTGTTTTTT. The encoded protein is CASSQLGRYTGELFF.

Only a few counts were recorded for this clonotype. The chain joins TRBV20-1 to TRBJ2-5; perhaps TRBD1 as D (6 bases). Trimming cost V 6 bases and J 2 bases, with 13 bases left between them. The CDR3 runs 13 residues. Germline V gene sequence: CDR1 DFQATT, CDR2 SNEGSKA (reference sequence). The DNA of the CDR3 is TGCAGTGCCAGGGGCCGGGGACAAGAGACCCAGTACTTC. The encoded protein is CSARGRGQETQYF.

This clonotype has a count of ten or more. CDR3 nucleotide sequence: TGTGCCAGCAGTTTAGGGACAGGGGCGGATACTGAAGCTTTCTTT. Translated, it gives CASSLGTGADTEAFF. V gene TRBV12-3 or TRBV12-4 combines with J gene TRBJ1-1; 9 bases fit TRBD1. J lost 5 bases, V lost 1 base, and 5 bases had no gene match. CDR3 length: 15 residues.

The chain recombines TRBV6-2 or TRBV6-3 with TRBJ2-7; 7 nucleotides match TRBD2. V gave up 2 bases and J gave up 2 bases; unmatched junction bases: 0. CDR1 is MNHEY, CDR2 SVGEGT, per germline. This CDR3 is 13 amino acids long. The CDR3 is CASSYAGAYEQYF. Here the CDR3 DNA reads TGTGCCAGCAGTTACGCGGGAGCCTACGAGCAGTACTTC.

This clonotype has a count of ten or more. The CDR3 here is CASRLWGTGDTEAFF. The CDR3 DNA sequence: TGTGCCAGCAGACTCTGGGGGACAGGGGACACTGAAGCTTTCTTT. The chain couples TRBV27 to TRBJ1-1; the match to TRBD1 covers 10 bases. This CDR3 is built from 15 residues. V was clipped by 6 bases and J by 3 bases; unmatched bases: 7. Germline CDR1 is MNHEY and CDR2 is SMNVEV (reference sequence).

This clonotype occurred many times. The CDR3 DNA reads TGTGCCAGCTCTCGTAGGGGTCGTAATGGCAATCAGCCCCAGCATTTT. Protein: CASSRRGRNGNQPQHF. The chain has TRBV18 and TRBJ1-5; D possibly corresponds to TRBD1 (5 bases). This CDR3 is built from 16 residues. Trimming removed 6 bases from V and 2 bases from J, with 17 bases in between. Germline V gene lookup returns CDR1 KGHSH and CDR2 LQKENI.

This clonotype was recorded at least ten times. The CDR3 DNA reads TGTGCCACCAGTGATGGAACTAGCGGGGGAGCCACAGATACGCAGTATTTT. It codes for CATSDGTSGGATDTQYF. This chain connects TRBV24-1 to TRBJ2-3; the match to TRBD2 covers 11 bases. CDR1 KGHDR and CDR2 SFDVKD come from the germline V gene. The CDR3 covers 17 residues. The ends lost 3 bases at V and 2 bases at J; junction bases unmatched: 6.

This clonotype was seen ten or more times. This chain links TRBV7-9 with TRBJ2-1, with D possibly TRBD2 on 6 matching bases. The ends were cut back, 4 bases at V and 7 bases at J, with 20 bases in the middle. CDR3 length equals 16 residues. CDR1 SEHNR and CDR2 FQNEAQ come from the germline V gene (reference sequence). The CDR3 region is CASSSETRNLRNEQFF. The CDR3 DNA is TGTGCCAGCAGCTCCGAGACTAGGAACTTGCGGAATGAGCAGTTCTTC. Supplemented by reference TRBV7-9 and TRBJ2-1, the full variable domain reads DTGVSQNPRHKITKRGQNVTFRCDPISEHNRLYWYRQTLGQGPEFLTYFQNEAQLEKSRLLSDRFSAERPKGSFSTLEIQRTEQGDSAMYLCASSSETRNLRNEQFFGPGTRLTVL.

This clonotype was counted many times. The chain links TRBV4-1 to TRBJ1-1; D is undetermined. The V gene's germline CDR1 is MGHRA and CDR2 YSYEKL. The CDR3 has 14 residues. Deletions cut 1 base from V and 4 bases from J, with 10 bases between. Written as DNA, the CDR3 is TGCGCCAGCAGCCAAGTGGGCCCACCCACTGAAGCTTTCTTT. It yields the protein CASSQVGPPTEAFF.

Remarks on this clonotype: A far bigger clonotype differs at one base, so this is likely a read error. V and J are TRBV2 and TRBJ1-5, with TRBD1 matching over 8 bases. Germline CDR1 is SNHLY and CDR2 is FYNNEI. CDR3 length equals 16 residues. CDR3 loop: CAGSDRDRYSNQPQHF. As DNA, the CDR3 is TGTGCCGGCAGTGACCGGGACAGGTATAGCAATCAGCCCCAGCATTTT.

This clonotype came up many times. V gene TRBV4-3 combines with J gene TRBJ2-1; no clear D. Looked up from germline, CDR1 is LGHNA and CDR2 is YSLEER. This CDR3 region has 13 residues. Trimming left V 4 bases short and J 7 bases short, with 11 bases between. This CDR3 reads CASSPSPWNEQFF. CDR3 nucleotide sequence: TGCGCCAGCAGCCCGTCTCCGTGGAATGAGCAGTTCTTC.

Of note for this clonotype: A far larger clone is one base from this, pointing to a likely read error. V and J are TRBV2 and TRBJ2-1; D call uncertain. The J call is doubtful: the DNA matches TRBJ2-5 better. The germline V gene has CDR1 SNHLY and CDR2 FYNNEI. This CDR3 has 11 amino acids. The CDR3: CTRGRTETQYF. The CDR3, as DNA: TGTACCAGAGGCCGGACCGAGACCCAGTACTTC.

The chain recombines TRBV6-1 with TRBJ2-1; D gene ambiguous. V lost 5 bases, J lost 8 bases, and 10 bases lay in between. CDR3 length: 12 residues. Germline V gives CDR1 MNHNS, CDR2 SASEGT. The CDR3 is CASSTLLDEQFF. The CDR3 bases are TGTGCCAGCAGTACACTTCTGGATGAGCAGTTCTTC.

This clonotype was counted many times. The V and J genes are TRBV11-2 and TRBJ2-2; D uncertain. Trimming cost V 2 bases and J 0 bases, with 10 bases left between them. This CDR3 has 16 residues. Germline V gene sequence: CDR1 SGHAT, CDR2 FQNNGV. In nucleotides, the CDR3 is TGTGCCAGCAGCTTACTAGGCGGACCGAACACCGGGGAGCTGTTTTTT. Its translation: CASSLLGGPNTGELFF.

The rearrangement uses TRBV20-1 and TRBJ2-7; 9 nucleotides agree with TRBD1. The CDR3 totals 13 residues. The J segment lost 6 bases and the V segment lost 5 bases, leaving 8 bases of the junction unmatched. Per germline, CDR1 DFQATT and CDR2 SNEGSKA (reference sequence). In nucleotides, the CDR3 is TGCAGTGCTCCCCAGGAGGACAGGGGCGAGCAGTACTTC. Translated, it gives CSAPQEDRGEQYF.